These 30 T cell receptor beta chains came from one sample sequenced in a study of long-term antiretroviral therapy in people with HIV. Version v3.0 of the immunoSEQ assay was performed at survey level. Assay used: immunoSEQ multiplex PCR; TCRdb lists only in-frame clones, some missing. The sample consists of 15,000 to 20,000 clones, around nine tenths of them appearing once. This specimen consisted of unsorted PBMCs, obtained 6.9 years after starting antiretroviral therapy. These receptors were taken from a man in his forties or fifties with HIV.

By its share, this clone is medium-sized (0.01 to 0.1%). V is TRBV7-9 and J is TRBJ1-1, with unresolved D. This CDR3 comprises 13 residues. Germline lookup yields CDR1 SEHNR and CDR2 FQNEAQ (reference sequence). The V end lost 5 bases, the J end lost 6 bases, and 13 bases lay between the germline ends. CDR3 amino acids: CASSTVGPPEAFF. The CDR3 region has the DNA TGTGCCAGCAGCACAGTAGGACCTCCTGAAGCTTTCTTT.

This clone appeared a single time. This rearrangement joins TRBV14 to TRBJ2-1; TRBD2 aligns across 8 bases. This CDR3 is 14 amino acids long. Germline V lookup: CDR1 SGHDN, CDR2 FVKESK. J lost 1 base, V lost 7 bases, and 3 bases had no gene match. The DNA of the CDR3 is TGTGCCAGCACTGTAGCGGGGTCCTACAATGAGCAGTTCTTC. It specifies CASTVAGSYNEQFF.

V gene TRBV7-8 combines with J gene TRBJ2-7; 8 bases are shared with TRBD2. Germline V gene lookup returns CDR1 SGHVS and CDR2 FQNEAQ. Germline trimming cut 3 bases from V and 5 bases from J; bases unmatched to any gene: 18. The CDR3 consists of 18 residues. CDR3: CASSLWIAGSVNFNEQYF. The CDR3 bases are TGTGCCAGCAGCTTGTGGATAGCGGGATCCGTCAACTTTAACGAGCAGTACTTC.

CDR3 sequence reads: CASSRSNTGELFF. The CDR3 coding sequence is TGTGCCAGTAGTCGTTCGAACACCGGGGAGCTGTTTTTT. The genes are TRBV19 and TRBJ2-2; D gene ambiguous. V was clipped by 5 bases and J by 0 bases, with 4 bases between them. The CDR3 has 13 residues. Germline V gene lookup returns CDR1 LNHDA and CDR2 SQIVND (reference sequence).

V usage is TRBV6-6 and J usage is TRBJ1-4; 8 positions agree with TRBD1. The CDR3 is 15 residues long. V lost 5 bases, J lost 6 bases, and 8 bases stayed unmatched. The germline V gene has CDR1 MNHNY and CDR2 SVGAGI (reference sequence). CDR3 region: CASSGTTGEDEKLFF. CDR3 DNA sequence: TGTGCCAGCAGTGGAACGACAGGGGAGGATGAAAAACTGTTTTTT.

In its sample, this clone was seen once. J is TRBJ2-5 and V is TRBV10-3, with D perhaps TRBD2 (6 bases). This CDR3 has 13 amino acids. Trimming removed 4 bases from V and 4 bases from J, with 10 bases in between. Germline CDR1 and CDR2: ENHRY and SYGVKD. The CDR3, as DNA: TGTGCCATCAGTGTCGGGGGAGGAGAGACCCAGTACTTC. As protein: CAISVGGGETQYF.

The chain has TRBV7-2 and TRBJ2-1, with a weak D call TRBD2 (5 bases). This CDR3 has 15 amino acids. Trimming took off 5 bases at V and 4 bases at J, with 15 bases between the two ends. From germline, CDR1 is SGHTA and CDR2 FQGNSA. The CDR3 sequence: CASSPGRTSYNEQFF. CDR3 in DNA: TGTGCCAGCAGCCCCGGCCGGACTTCTTACAATGAGCAGTTCTTC.

This chain links TRBV7-9 with TRBJ2-2; 8 nucleotides agree with TRBD1. J gave up 8 bases and V 7 bases, and 15 bases lay outside the gene matches. The CDR3 runs to 16 residues. Per the germline V gene, CDR1 is SEHNR and CDR2 is FQNEAQ (reference sequence). The DNA for the CDR3 is TGTGCCAGCACAGGCGCCTGGACAGGGTATGGAGGGGAGCTGTTTTTT. The encoded protein is CASTGAWTGYGGELFF.

The chain is built from TRBV2 and TRBJ2-3, with D tentatively TRBD1 or TRBD2 (5 bases each). The CDR3 length is 13 residues. Trimming took off 9 bases at V and 1 base at J, with 11 bases between the two ends. Germline V gene lookup returns CDR1 SNHLY and CDR2 FYNNEI. The CDR3: CASTLGGTDTQYF. CDR3 DNA sequence: TGTGCCAGTACCTTGGGGGGCACAGATACGCAGTATTTT.

The rearrangement uses TRBV11-2 and TRBJ2-1; D unclear. Germline CDR1 and CDR2: SGHAT and FQNNGV. With 4 bases removed from V and 0 bases from J, the gap between germline ends came to 16 bases. The CDR3 is 17 amino acids. The CDR3 sequence: CASSSRTIRASYNEQFF. CDR3 sequence (DNA): TGTGCCAGCAGCTCGAGGACGATACGGGCCTCCTACAATGAGCAGTTCTTC. Full variable domain (rest looked up from reference TRBV11-2 and TRBJ2-1): EAGVAQSPRYKIIEKRQSVAFWCNPISGHATLYWYQQILGQGPKLLIQFQNNGVVDDSQLPKDRFSAERLKGVDSTLKIQPAKLEDSAVYLCASSSRTIRASYNEQFFGPGTRLTVL.

By sample fraction, this clone is medium-sized. The genes are TRBV2 and TRBJ2-7; TRBD2 matches 9 bases. The CDR3 runs 15 residues. J lost 3 bases, V lost 2 bases, and 5 bases had no gene match. Germline V gene data show CDR1 as SNHLY and CDR2 as FYNNEI. The CDR3 DNA sequence: TGTGCCAGCAGTGAATTGCTAGCGGGATACTACGAGCAGTACTTC. It encodes CASSELLAGYYEQYF.

V usage is TRBV7-2 and J usage is TRBJ1-1; no firm D call. Germline V lookup: CDR1 SGHTA, CDR2 FQGNSA. This CDR3 contains 14 residues. V was cut by 1 base and J by 5 bases, with 11 bases left in between. CDR3 region: CASSLGVMVTEAFF. The CDR3, as DNA: TGTGCCAGCAGCTTAGGCGTTATGGTGACTGAAGCTTTCTTT. Full variable domain (outside the CDR3, taken from reference TRBV7-2 and TRBJ1-1): GAGVSQSPSNKVTEKGKDVELRCDPISGHTALYWYRQSLGQGLEFLIYFQGNSAPDKSGLPSDRFSAERTGGSVSTLTIQRTQQEDSAVYLCASSLGVMVTEAFFGQGTRLTVV.

The DNA for the CDR3 is TGTGCCAGCAGTTTCCGGACAGGGTTATCTTCGGGGGACGAGCAGTACTTC. Amino acid sequence: CASSFRTGLSSGDEQYF. V and J are TRBV7-9 and TRBJ2-7; 8 nucleotides line up with TRBD1. The V gene end was trimmed by 6 bases and the J gene end by 5 bases; junction bases not matched to a gene: 18. CDR1 SEHNR and CDR2 FQNEAQ come from the germline V gene (reference sequence). The CDR3 covers 17 residues.

The chain links TRBV7-6 to TRBJ2-1; D is undetermined. The V end was cut by 1 base, the J end by 0 bases, with 7 bases between. There are 15 residues in the CDR3. Germline V CDR1 and CDR2: SGHVS, FNYEAQ. Here the CDR3 reads CASSLVVASYNEQFF. The CDR3 DNA follows: TGTGCCAGCAGCTTAGTGGTGGCCTCCTACAATGAGCAGTTCTTC. The full variable domain, with the rest looked up from reference TRBV7-6 and TRBJ2-1, is GAGVSQSPRYKVTKRGQDVALRCDPISGHVSLYWYRQALGQGPEFLTYFNYEAQQDKSGLPNDRFSAERPEGSISTLTIQRTEQRDSAMYRCASSLVVASYNEQFFGPGTRLTVL.

In its sample, this clone was seen once. The chain combines TRBV7-9 with TRBJ2-1; 13 positions match TRBD2. This CDR3 region has 17 residues. The ends lost 3 bases at V and 5 bases at J; junction bases unmatched: 7. The V gene's germline CDR1 is SEHNR and CDR2 FQNEAQ (reference sequence). The CDR3 sequence is CASSLTSGRPSNNEQFF. The CDR3 DNA sequence: TGTGCCAGCAGCTTGACTAGCGGGAGGCCCTCTAACAATGAGCAGTTCTTC.

This clone appeared once. The chain is built from TRBV21-1 and TRBJ1-2; the DNA was not used to check the table's D call, TRBD1. TRBV21-1 is a pseudogene locus. CDR3 length: 20 residues. Written as DNA, the CDR3 is TGTGCCAGCAAGAAGCGGGACAGGGGGCTAGAGAGGGTTTTCGCCTATGGCTACACCTTC. It codes for CASKKRDRGLERVFAYGYTF.

This clone was seen only once. The chain has TRBV2 and TRBJ1-1; D is uncertain. The germline CDR1 and CDR2 sequences are SNHLY and FYNNEI. V lost 3 bases to trimming and J lost 2 bases, with 13 bases between them. The CDR3 runs to 15 residues. In DNA form, the CDR3 reads TGTGCCAGCAGTGAGAGCCAGGTCGGTAACACTGAAGCTTTCTTT. It is translated as CASSESQVGNTEAFF.

The chain employs TRBV21-1 and TRBJ2-3; the table's D gene call, TRBD2, was not cross checked with the DNA. TRBV21-1 is deemed a pseudogene. The CDR3 totals 18 residues. CDR3 sequence reads: CASSKAEGLANSTDTQYF. CDR3 nucleotides: TGTGCCAGCAGCAAAGCGGAGGGACTAGCAAATAGCACAGATACGCAGTATTTT.

This chain uses TRBV19 with TRBJ2-2; 7 bases are a match to TRBD2. CDR3 length: 16 residues. J was trimmed by 8 bases and V by 1 base; bases with no gene match: 10. Germline CDR1 is LNHDA and CDR2 is SQIVND (reference sequence). CDR3 in DNA: TGTGCCAGTAGTATAGTAGGACCCGGGGGGTCTGGGGAGCTGTTTTTT. Translated: CASSIVGPGGSGELFF.

The CDR3 protein is CASSETQSPGYTF. For the CDR3, the DNA is TGTGCCAGCAGTGAAACCCAGTCTCCAGGCTACACCTTC. The rearrangement links TRBV6-4 to TRBJ1-2, with D uncertain. The V end lost 3 bases, the J end lost 8 bases, and 13 bases lay between the germline ends. Germline CDR1 MRHNA, CDR2 SNTAGT. The CDR3 spans 13 residues.

V usage is TRBV27 and J usage is TRBJ2-1; 8 bases agree with TRBD1. The CDR3 totals 15 residues. Germline values: CDR1 MNHEY, CDR2 SMNVEV (reference sequence). With 1 base clipped from V and 5 bases from J, the junction kept 4 bases outside the gene matches. The CDR3 sequence: CASSLFQGANNEQFF. The DNA of the CDR3 is TGTGCCAGCAGTTTATTCCAGGGGGCTAACAATGAGCAGTTCTTC.

V usage is TRBV2 and J usage is TRBJ1-1; D unclear. The CDR3 totals 13 residues. CDR1 is SNHLY, CDR2 FYNNEI, per germline. V lost 3 bases, J lost 0 bases, and 5 bases lay in between. CDR3 amino acids: CASSDEMNTEAFF. The CDR3 bases are TGTGCCAGCAGTGACGAGATGAACACTGAAGCTTTCTTT.

The CDR3 DNA is TGTGCCACCAGCAGGACTAGCGTGGATGAGCAGTTCTTC. Amino acid sequence: CATSRTSVDEQFF. The rearrangement uses TRBV15 and TRBJ2-1, with 8 nucleotides matching TRBD2. This CDR3 spans 13 amino acids. V lost 3 bases, J lost 8 bases, and 3 bases stayed unmatched. Germline values: CDR1 LNHNV, CDR2 YYDKDF (reference sequence).

The chain recombines TRBV13 with TRBJ2-2, with TRBD2 matching 10 bases. The V gene's germline CDR1 is PRHDT and CDR2 FYEKMQ (reference sequence). Trimming took 5 bases from V and 7 from J; bases not matched to a gene: 7. The CDR3 has 15 amino acids. This CDR3 reads CASSLSQREGGELFF. For the CDR3, the DNA is TGTGCCAGCAGCCTCTCACAGCGGGAGGGCGGGGAGCTGTTTTTT.

The chain links TRBV9 to TRBJ1-2; weak D call: TRBD1 (5 bases). V lost 0 bases and J 4 bases, leaving 7 bases between the germline ends. CDR1 is SGDLS, CDR2 YYNGEE, per germline. The CDR3 has 13 amino acids. CDR3 nucleotides: TGTGCCAGCAGCGTAGGAGGGGTCTATGGCTACACCTTC. Its protein product is CASSVGGVYGYTF.

The chain is built from TRBV7-2 and TRBJ1-2, with a weak D call TRBD1 (5 bases). Per the germline V gene, CDR1 is SGHTA and CDR2 is FQGNSA. V lost 3 bases, J lost 1 base, and 9 bases lay in between. The CDR3 runs 14 residues. This chain's CDR3 is CASSLPRVNYGYTF. The CDR3 DNA sequence: TGTGCCAGCAGCTTGCCCAGGGTTAACTATGGCTACACCTTC.

This rearrangement joins TRBV9 to TRBJ1-1; 7 bases align to TRBD1. This CDR3 is built from 13 residues. The V segment lost 0 bases and the J segment 7 bases; nucleotides outside the gene matches: 3. Germline CDR1 and CDR2: SGDLS and YYNGEE. The CDR3 spells CASSVAGQYEAFF. The CDR3 DNA reads as TGTGCCAGCAGCGTAGCGGGACAGTATGAAGCTTTCTTT.

The chain has TRBV18 and TRBJ1-1; D uncertain. CDR3 length: 15 amino acids. Looked up from germline, CDR1 is KGHSH and CDR2 is LQKENI. V gave up 2 bases and J gave up 1 base, with 11 bases separating them. This chain's CDR3 is CASSPGFGRNTEAFF. CDR3 nucleotide sequence: TGTGCCAGCTCACCAGGGTTCGGGCGGAACACTGAAGCTTTCTTT.

The chain is built from TRBV29-1 and TRBJ2-3; 11 bases are shared with TRBD2. Germline V gene data show CDR1 as SQVTM and CDR2 as ANQGSEA. CDR3 length: 13 residues. V gave up 5 bases and J gave up 3 bases; unmatched junction bases: 1. The CDR3 is CSVPSGRTDTQYF. The CDR3 nucleotides read TGCAGCGTTCCTAGCGGGAGGACAGATACGCAGTATTTT.

The rearrangement uses TRBV4-3 and TRBJ1-3; D might be TRBD1 (5 bases). From germline, CDR1 is LGHNA and CDR2 YSLEER. The CDR3 is made up of 16 amino acids. The V end lost 3 bases, the J end lost 0 bases, and 12 bases lay between the germline ends. This chain's CDR3 is CASSHLLGDSGNTIYF. The CDR3 bases are TGCGCCAGCAGCCACCTGTTGGGGGACTCTGGAAACACCATATATTTT.